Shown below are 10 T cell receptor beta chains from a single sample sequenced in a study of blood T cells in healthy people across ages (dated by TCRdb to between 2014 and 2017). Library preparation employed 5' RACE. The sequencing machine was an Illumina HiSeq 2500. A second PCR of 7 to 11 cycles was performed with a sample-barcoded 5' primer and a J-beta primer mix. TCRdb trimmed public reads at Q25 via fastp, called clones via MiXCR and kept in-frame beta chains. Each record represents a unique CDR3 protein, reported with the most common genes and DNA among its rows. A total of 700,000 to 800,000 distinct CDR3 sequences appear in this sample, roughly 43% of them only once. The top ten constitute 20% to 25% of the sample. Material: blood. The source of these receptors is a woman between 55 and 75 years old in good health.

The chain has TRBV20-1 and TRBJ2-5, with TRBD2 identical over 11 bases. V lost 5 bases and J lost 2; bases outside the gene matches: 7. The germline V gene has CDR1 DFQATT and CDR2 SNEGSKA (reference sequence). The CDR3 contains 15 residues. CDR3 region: CSAATSGGTQETQYF. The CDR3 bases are TGCAGTGCTGCTACTAGCGGGGGCACACAAGAGACCCAGTACTTC.

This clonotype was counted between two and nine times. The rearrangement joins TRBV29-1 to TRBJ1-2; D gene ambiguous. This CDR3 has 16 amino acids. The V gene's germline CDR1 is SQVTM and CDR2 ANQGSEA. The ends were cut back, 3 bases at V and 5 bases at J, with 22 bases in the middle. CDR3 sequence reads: CSVDEWAVRSRYGYTF. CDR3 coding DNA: TGCAGCGTTGATGAGTGGGCGGTCAGAAGTAGGTATGGCTACACCTTC.

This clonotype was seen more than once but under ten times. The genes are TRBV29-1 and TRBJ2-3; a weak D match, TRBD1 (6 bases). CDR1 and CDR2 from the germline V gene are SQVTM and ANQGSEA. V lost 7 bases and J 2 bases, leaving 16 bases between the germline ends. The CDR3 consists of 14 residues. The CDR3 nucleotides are TGCAGCGCCGACAGGACTGGCCCCACAGATACGCAGTATTTT. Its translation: CSADRTGPTDTQYF.

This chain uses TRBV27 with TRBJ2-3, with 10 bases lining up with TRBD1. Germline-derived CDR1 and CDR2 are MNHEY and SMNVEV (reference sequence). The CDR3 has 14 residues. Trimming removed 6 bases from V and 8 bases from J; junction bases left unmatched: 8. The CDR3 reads CASRPGQGFGTQYF. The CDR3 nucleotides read TGTGCCAGCAGACCGGGACAGGGGTTCGGTACGCAGTATTTT.

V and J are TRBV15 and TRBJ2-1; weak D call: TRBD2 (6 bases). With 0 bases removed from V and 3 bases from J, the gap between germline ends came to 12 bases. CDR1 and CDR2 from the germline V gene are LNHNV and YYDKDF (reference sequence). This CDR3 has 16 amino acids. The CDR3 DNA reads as TGTGCCACCAGCAGAGATGCTGGGGGGAACTACAATGAGCAGTTCTTC. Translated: CATSRDAGGNYNEQFF.

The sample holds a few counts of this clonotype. The CDR3 DNA is TGTGCCACCAGTGGCGTATCGGACAGAACTAATGAAAAACTGTTTTTT. Protein: CATSGVSDRTNEKLFF. The chain carries TRBV24-1 and TRBJ1-4; D perhaps matches TRBD1 (6 bases). This CDR3 has 16 residues. Trimming took off 5 bases at V and 1 base at J, with 13 bases between the two ends. Germline CDR1 reads KGHDR; CDR2 reads SFDVKD.

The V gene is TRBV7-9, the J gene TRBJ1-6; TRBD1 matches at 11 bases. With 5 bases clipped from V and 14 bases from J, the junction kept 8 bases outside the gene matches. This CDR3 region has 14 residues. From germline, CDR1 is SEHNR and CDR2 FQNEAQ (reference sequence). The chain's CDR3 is CASSDGTGGDTLHF. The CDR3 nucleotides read TGTGCCAGCAGCGATGGGACAGGGGGTGACACCCTCCACTTT.

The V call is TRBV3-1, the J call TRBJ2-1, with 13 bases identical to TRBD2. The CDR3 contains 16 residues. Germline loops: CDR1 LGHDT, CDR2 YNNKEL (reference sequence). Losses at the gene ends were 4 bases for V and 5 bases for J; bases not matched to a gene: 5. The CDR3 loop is CASSRWGTSGNNEQFF. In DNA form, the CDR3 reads TGTGCCAGCAGCCGTTGGGGGACTAGCGGGAACAATGAGCAGTTCTTC.

As DNA, the CDR3 is TGTGCCAGCAGATCCTGGACTAGCGGGACCCCTGGGGGCACAGATACGCAGTATTTT. Encoded protein: CASRSWTSGTPGGTDTQYF. The chain employs TRBV6-1 and TRBJ2-3; 12 nucleotides align to TRBD2. The length of the CDR3 is 19 residues. The J segment lost 1 base and the V segment lost 6 bases, leaving 14 bases of the junction unmatched. The germline V gene encodes CDR1 MNHNS and CDR2 SASEGT.

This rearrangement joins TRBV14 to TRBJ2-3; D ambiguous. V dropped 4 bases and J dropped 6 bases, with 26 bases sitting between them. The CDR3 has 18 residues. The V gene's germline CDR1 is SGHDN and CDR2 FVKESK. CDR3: CASSPLRQDNSRRDTQYF. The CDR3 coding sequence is TGTGCCAGCAGCCCTCTCCGACAAGATAACAGCAGAAGGGATACGCAGTATTTT.